Following are 5 T cell receptor beta chains from one sample sequenced in a study of blood T cell repertoires in COVID-19. Using immunoSEQ multiplex PCR, the repertoire was profiled, and TCRdb retains in-frame clones only, with some absent. The sample contains some 260,000 clones, roughly 88% of which appear only once. The sequenced sample consisted of peripheral blood. The receptors here all came from a woman between 65 and 79 years old with COVID-19, enrolled during active disease.

The chain carries TRBV3-1 (or the pseudogene TRBV3-2) and TRBJ1-6, with TRBD1 identical over 9 bases. V was pared by 4 bases and J by 2 bases, with 6 bases of the junction left unmatched. This CDR3 has 17 residues. Germline V gene lookup returns CDR1 LGHDT and CDR2 YNNKEL (reference sequence). The CDR3 reads CASSLGQGTTYNSPLHF. CDR3 nucleotide sequence: TGTGCCAGCAGCCTAGGACAGGGGACAACCTATAATTCACCCCTCCACTTT.

This chain uses TRBV6-1 with TRBJ1-5; tentatively, D is TRBD1 (6 bases). The CDR3 is made up of 14 amino acids. Germline CDR1 reads MNHNS; CDR2 reads SASEGT. V lost 3 bases to trimming and J lost 9 bases, with 15 bases between them. The CDR3: CASSDGQFVWPQHF. DNA of the CDR3: TGTGCCAGCAGTGACGGACAGTTCGTGTGGCCCCAGCATTTT.

This clone has only a few counts. The chain joins TRBV27 to TRBJ2-5; 10 nucleotides agree with TRBD2. V shed 5 bases and J 6 bases; nucleotides not matched to a gene: 9. Germline V gives CDR1 MNHEY, CDR2 SMNVEV (reference sequence). CDR3 size: 15 residues. CDR3: CASSKREGSWQTQYF. The CDR3 DNA reads TGTGCCAGCAGTAAGCGGGAGGGTAGTTGGCAGACCCAGTACTTC.

V and J are TRBV6-5 and TRBJ2-2; 7 bases match TRBD2. This CDR3 contains 15 residues. The V and J ends lost 2 bases and 4 bases, in that order; junction bases with no gene match: 4. Germline values: CDR1 MNHEY, CDR2 SVGAGI. The CDR3: CASSYREAVTGELFF. Here the CDR3 DNA reads TGTGCCAGCAGTTACCGGGAGGCGGTCACCGGGGAGCTGTTTTTT.

This chain joins TRBV13 and TRBJ2-7; TRBD2 is a possible D gene (6 bases). Looked up from germline, CDR1 is PRHDT and CDR2 is FYEKMQ (reference sequence). Trimming took 2 bases from V and 7 from J, leaving 15 bases between them. CDR3 length: 14 residues. DNA for the CDR3: TGTGCCAGCAGCTTAAACGGGGGAAGGGGTGAGCAGTACTTC. Amino acid sequence: CASSLNGGRGEQYF.